These 28 T cell receptor beta chains were all obtained from the same sample, sequenced in a study of a mutant IDH1 vaccine in newly diagnosed glioma. Described time point: week 11, during vaccination. Vaccinated patients received 300 ug of mutant IDH1 20-mer peptide per dose, with topical imiquimod. Here immunoSEQ multiplex PCR was the method, and the copy in TCRdb shows in-frame clones only, minus some. The data hold tens of thousands of clones, with roughly nine tenths observed a single time. Antigen specificity for these receptors is unknown. The sample was PBMCs, taken from a glioma patient whose treatment included an IDH1 peptide vaccine. Source of these receptors: a woman aged 40 to 55 with glioma.

This clone was found a few times. The J gene is TRBJ1-1, the V gene TRBV29-1; no clear D. CDR3 length equals 13 residues. Per germline, CDR1 SQVTM and CDR2 ANQGSEA. V shed 7 bases and J shed 0 bases, with 12 bases lying between them. The DNA of the CDR3 is TGCAGCGGGCTAGAACTGTTGAACACTGAAGCTTTCTTT. Translated, it gives CSGLELLNTEAFF.

This chain links TRBV7-9 with TRBJ1-1; D possibly corresponds to TRBD1 (6 bases). Germline CDR1 reads SEHNR; CDR2 reads FQNEAQ (reference sequence). The CDR3 runs to 16 residues. Trimming cost V 7 bases and J 1 base, with 19 bases left between them. CDR3 in amino acids: CASNGGSLGGNTEAFF. For the CDR3, the DNA is TGTGCCAGCAATGGTGGATCCCTAGGGGGGAACACTGAAGCTTTCTTT.

This clone was counted a single time. V usage is TRBV5-6 and J usage is TRBJ2-1; D is undetermined. The V and J ends lost 6 bases and 8 bases respectively, with 18 bases between them. This CDR3 has 14 residues. Germline V gene lookup returns CDR1 SGHDT and CDR2 YYEEEE. The CDR3 loop is CASNNPGFQDEQFF. CDR3 DNA sequence: TGTGCCAGCAATAATCCCGGGTTCCAGGATGAGCAGTTCTTC.

This chain joins TRBV5-1 and TRBJ1-2; TRBD1 aligns across 10 bases. Germline CDR1 and CDR2: SGHRS and YFSETQ. The junction had 7 bases not matched to a gene; V was cut back by 0 bases and J by 8 bases. This CDR3 has 15 residues. The CDR3 nucleotides are TGCGCCAGCAGCTTGGCCTCGGGACAGGGGAGCGGCTACACCTTC. It codes for CASSLASGQGSGYTF.

V is TRBV6-5 and J is TRBJ1-1, with D perhaps TRBD1 (6 bases). V gave up 2 bases and J gave up 1 base, with 11 bases separating them. The CDR3 consists of 15 residues. Looked up from germline, CDR1 is MNHEY and CDR2 is SVGAGI. Here the CDR3 DNA reads TGTGCCAGCAGTTACGGGACATCTGGGAACACTGAAGCTTTCTTT. Its translation is CASSYGTSGNTEAFF.

J is TRBJ2-1 and V is TRBV29-1; 8 bases are shared with TRBD1. The CDR3 has 11 amino acids. V lost 2 bases and J lost 13; bases outside the gene matches: 4. CDR1 and CDR2 from the germline V gene are SQVTM and ANQGSEA. CDR3 bases: TGCAGCGTTGAAAGCAGGGGGCAACAGTTCTTC. Translating gives CSVESRGQQFF.

V gene TRBV5-1 combines with J gene TRBJ2-1; 11 bases line up with TRBD2. Germline CDR1 is SGHRS and CDR2 is YFSETQ. The junction had 1 base not matched to a gene; V was cut back by 2 bases and J by 6 bases. There are 14 residues in the CDR3. The CDR3 nucleotides read TGCGCCAGCAGCTTAACTAGCGGGAGCAATGAGCAGTTCTTC. It specifies CASSLTSGSNEQFF. Combining the CDR3 with reference TRBV5-1 and TRBJ2-1 gives the whole variable domain KAGVTQTPRYLIKTRGQQVTLSCSPISGHRSVSWYQQTPGQGLQFLFEYFSETQRNKGNFPGRFSGRQFSNSRSEMNVSTLELGDSALYLCASSLTSGSNEQFFGPGTRLTVL.

The CDR3 DNA sequence: TGTGCCCTGGCAGGGCAGAACACCGGGGAGCTGTTTTTT. Its translation is CALAGQNTGELFF. The chain combines TRBV6-1 with TRBJ2-2; weak D call: TRBD1 (5 bases). The V gene lost 11 bases and the J gene lost 1 base, with 11 bases spanning the gap. In germline, CDR1 is MNHNS, CDR2 SASEGT. CDR3 length: 13 residues.

The J gene is TRBJ1-6, the V gene TRBV10-3; 8 nucleotides align to TRBD1. J was trimmed by 5 bases and V by 10 bases; bases with no gene match: 1. Germline loops: CDR1 ENHRY, CDR2 SYGVKD. The CDR3 runs 12 residues. In DNA form, the CDR3 reads TGTGCCACGGGACAGGATAATTCACCCCTCCACTTT. Its protein product is CATGQDNSPLHF.

This clone has only a few counts. This chain uses TRBV6-5 with TRBJ1-1, with D hard to call. CDR1 and CDR2 from the germline V gene are MNHEY and SVGAGI. The CDR3 extends over 16 amino acids. V was cut by 0 bases and J by 1 base, with 12 bases left in between. The CDR3 loop is CASSYSSARANTEAFF. The CDR3 bases are TGTGCCAGCAGTTACTCGTCTGCCCGGGCGAACACTGAAGCTTTCTTT.

The sample holds a few counts of this clone. V gene TRBV19 combines with J gene TRBJ2-7, with D possibly being TRBD1 (7 bases). Per germline, CDR1 LNHDA and CDR2 SQIVND (reference sequence). The CDR3 is 15 residues long. V lost 3 bases, J lost 1 base, and 13 bases lay in between. DNA of the CDR3: TGTGCCAGTAGTATTAAGTCAGGGGGGTCCTACGAGCAGTACTTC. Encoded protein: CASSIKSGGSYEQYF.

J is TRBJ1-1 and V is TRBV6-5; possible D gene TRBD1, 5 bases. Germline V gene sequence: CDR1 MNHEY, CDR2 SVGAGI. Trimming stripped 2 bases from V and 4 bases from J, with 17 bases between. The CDR3 length is 16 residues. CDR3 nucleotides: TGTGCCAGCAGTTACGAGGCAGGGCGAAGAGGCACTGAAGCTTTCTTT. As protein: CASSYEAGRRGTEAFF.

This chain joins TRBV18 and TRBJ2-3; the D is unclear. Germline CDR1 reads KGHSH; CDR2 reads LQKENI. Trimming shortened V by 2 bases and J by 4 bases, and 4 bases separated the two germline ends. This CDR3 has 12 residues. Written as DNA, the CDR3 is TGTGCCAGCTCACCAATGGCAGATACGCAGTATTTT. Translation: CASSPMADTQYF.

The chain joins TRBV11-2 to TRBJ2-3; 8 bases align to TRBD2. Germline lookup yields CDR1 SGHAT and CDR2 FQNNGV. The CDR3 covers 15 residues. The ends lost 5 bases at V and 2 bases at J; junction bases unmatched: 6. CDR3 protein: CASSRTTSATDTQYF. Here the CDR3 DNA reads TGTGCCAGCAGCAGGACGACTAGCGCCACAGATACGCAGTATTTT.

The chain uses TRBV15 and TRBJ1-2; TRBD1 matches at 9 bases. Germline assignment: CDR1 LNHNV and CDR2 YYDKDF (reference sequence). CDR3 length: 14 amino acids. With 0 bases clipped from V and 5 bases from J, the junction kept 1 base outside the gene matches. The CDR3 reads CATSREGTGYGYTF. Written as DNA, the CDR3 is TGTGCCACCAGCAGAGAAGGGACAGGGTATGGCTACACCTTC.

The gene calls are TRBV7-6 and TRBJ2-1; D is undetermined. Trimming shortened V by 0 bases and J by 7 bases, and 4 bases separated the two germline ends. CDR1 is SGHVS, CDR2 FNYEAQ, per germline. This CDR3 contains 12 residues. CDR3: CASSLAENEQFF. In nucleotides, the CDR3 is TGTGCCAGCAGCTTAGCGGAAAATGAGCAGTTCTTC.

The chain carries TRBV4-3 and TRBJ1-2; 7 nucleotides agree with TRBD1. The CDR3 has 15 residues. V was clipped by 2 bases and J by 5 bases; unmatched bases: 8. Germline V gene sequence: CDR1 LGHNA, CDR2 YSLEER. CDR3: CASSQRTGSSYGYTF. CDR3 DNA sequence: TGCGCCAGCAGCCAAAGGACAGGATCCAGTTATGGCTACACCTTC.

The chain carries TRBV28 and TRBJ2-7; TRBD1 might be the D (5 bases). V lost 6 bases and J lost 0, with 15 bases in between. The germline V gene has CDR1 MDHEN and CDR2 SYDVKM. The CDR3 is 15 amino acids. In DNA form, the CDR3 reads TGTGCCAGCAGCATAACAGGTTCCGGCTCCTACGAGCAGTACTTC. Protein: CASSITGSGSYEQYF. Full variable domain (missing parts from reference TRBV28 and TRBJ2-7): DVKVTQSSRYLVKRTGEKVFLECVQDMDHENMFWYRQDPGLGLRLIYFSYDVKMKEKGDIPEGYSVSREKKERFSLILESASTNQTSMYLCASSITGSGSYEQYFGPGTRLTVT.

The gene calls are TRBV7-2 and TRBJ2-3; 10 positions match TRBD2. J was trimmed by 5 bases and V by 3 bases; bases with no gene match: 2. Per germline, CDR1 SGHTA and CDR2 FQGNSA. CDR3 length: 14 amino acids. CDR3 protein: CASSFSGRVDTQYF. Written as DNA, the CDR3 is TGTGCCAGCAGCTTCAGCGGGAGGGTAGATACGCAGTATTTT.

V and J are TRBV4-3 and TRBJ2-3; 8 bases fit TRBD2. Per germline, CDR1 LGHNA and CDR2 YSLEER. V shed 0 bases, J shed 4 bases, and the junction held 6 bases outside the gene matches. This CDR3 is built from 16 residues. CDR3 bases: TGCGCCAGCAGCCAAGATAGCGGGGAGGTAGCAGATACGCAGTATTTT. Encoded protein: CASSQDSGEVADTQYF.

This chain links TRBV19 with TRBJ1-1; 10 bases are shared with TRBD1. The CDR3 is made up of 18 amino acids. Germline CDR1 is LNHDA and CDR2 is SQIVND (reference sequence). V lost 3 bases, J lost 1 base, and 11 bases stayed unmatched. DNA of the CDR3: TGTGCCAGTAGTATGAGGCGGGACAGGGGAGAATCGAACACTGAAGCTTTCTTT. Encoded protein: CASSMRRDRGESNTEAFF.

The genes are TRBV30 and TRBJ2-7; a weak D match, TRBD1 (6 bases). Deletions cut 1 base from V and 6 bases from J, with 7 bases between. The CDR3 loop spans 11 amino acids. The germline gives CDR1 GTSNPN, CDR2 SVGIG (reference sequence). The CDR3 reads CAWSAGAEQYF. Written as DNA, the CDR3 is TGTGCCTGGAGTGCAGGGGCCGAGCAGTACTTC.

This rearrangement joins TRBV6-5 to TRBJ1-3; TRBD1 is a possible D gene (5 bases). Germline V gene lookup returns CDR1 MNHEY and CDR2 SVGAGI. The V end lost 5 bases, the J end lost 0 bases, and 11 bases lay between the germline ends. The CDR3 sequence is 15 residues long. Here the CDR3 reads CASSIQALSGNTIYF. The CDR3 nucleotides read TGTGCCAGCAGTATACAGGCTCTCTCTGGAAACACCATATATTTT.

The rearrangement uses TRBV7-8 and TRBJ1-5, with 9 bases matching TRBD1. Germline CDR1 SGHVS, CDR2 FQNEAQ. J gave up 0 bases and V 5 bases, and 11 bases lay outside the gene matches. The CDR3 has 18 residues. CDR3 sequence (DNA): TGTGCCAGCAGCCCGGACAGGGGCCAATTCAGTAGCAATCAGCCCCAGCATTTT. As protein: CASSPDRGQFSSNQPQHF.

The chain employs TRBV7-2 and TRBJ2-2, with 16 bases aligning to TRBD2. Germline V CDR1 and CDR2: SGHTA, FQGNSA. The length of the CDR3 is 17 residues. Trimming took 5 bases from V and 7 from J; bases not matched to a gene: 7. CDR3 sequence (DNA): TGTGCCAGCAGCGTAGGGACTAGCGGGGGGGTTGACGGGGAGCTGTTTTTT. Translating gives CASSVGTSGGVDGELFF. The complete variable domain, with remaining parts taken from reference TRBV7-2 and TRBJ2-2, reads GAGVSQSPSNKVTEKGKDVELRCDPISGHTALYWYRQSLGQGLEFLIYFQGNSAPDKSGLPSDRFSAERTGGSVSTLTIQRTQQEDSAVYLCASSVGTSGGVDGELFFGEGSRLTVL.

The chain couples TRBV4-2 to TRBJ2-7; D is perhaps TRBD1 (6 bases). V was trimmed by 3 bases and J by 6 bases, leaving 24 bases between them. The CDR3 is made up of 17 amino acids. Germline values: CDR1 LGHNA, CDR2 YNFKEQ. The CDR3 spells CASSHPLGDPRGFEQYF. The CDR3 coding sequence is TGTGCCAGCAGCCATCCCCTGGGAGACCCCAGGGGTTTCGAGCAGTACTTC.

The chain has TRBV20-1 and TRBJ1-1; D gene ambiguous. Germline V gives CDR1 DFQATT, CDR2 SNEGSKA (reference sequence). Deletions cut 6 bases from V and 1 base from J, with 6 bases between. The CDR3 contains 11 residues. The CDR3 is CSAEENTEAFF. Here the CDR3 DNA reads TGCAGTGCGGAGGAGAACACTGAAGCTTTCTTT.

The chain joins TRBV4-1 to TRBJ1-1; a possible D gene is TRBD1 (5 bases). The germline CDR1 and CDR2 sequences are MGHRA and YSYEKL. The ends were cut back, 0 bases at V and 2 bases at J, with 16 bases in the middle. The CDR3 is made up of 17 amino acids. CDR3 protein: CASSQDLGGHINTEAFF. As DNA, the CDR3 is TGCGCCAGCAGCCAAGACCTAGGAGGACACATAAACACTGAAGCTTTCTTT.